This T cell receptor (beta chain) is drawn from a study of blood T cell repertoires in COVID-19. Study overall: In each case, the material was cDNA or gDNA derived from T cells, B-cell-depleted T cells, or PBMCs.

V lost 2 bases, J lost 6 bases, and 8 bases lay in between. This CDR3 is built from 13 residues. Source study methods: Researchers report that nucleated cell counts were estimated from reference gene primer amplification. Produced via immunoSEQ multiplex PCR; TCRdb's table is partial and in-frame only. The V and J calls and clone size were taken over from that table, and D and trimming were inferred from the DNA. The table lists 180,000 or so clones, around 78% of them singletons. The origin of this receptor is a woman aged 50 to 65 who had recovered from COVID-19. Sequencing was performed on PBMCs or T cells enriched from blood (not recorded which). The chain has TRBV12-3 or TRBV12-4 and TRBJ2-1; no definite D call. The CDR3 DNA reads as TGTGCCAGCAGTTTAAGAGATTCCAATGAGCAGTTCTTC. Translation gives CASSLRDSNEQFF.